This entry features one TCR beta chain sequence. Its cognate antigen is unknown. The CDR3 sequence is 15 residues long. Trimming cost V 5 bases and J 1 base; bases outside gene matches: 3. From germline, CDR1 is SQVTM and CDR2 ANQGSEA. Assay: immunoSEQ multiplex PCR; the TCRdb copy retains only in-frame clones and omits some. The table records 15,000 to 20,000 clones, about 65% of them present only once. The sample comes from a study of neoadjuvant anti-PD-1 for oral cavity cancer. On the study more broadly: Nivolumab at 3 mg/kg was mostly given biweekly, three to four doses, pre-surgery. Points from the study as a whole: After neoadjuvant nivolumab, PBMC T cell clonality was significantly higher in non-responders than responders. With a few patients per group, TCR findings need larger cohorts.

The gene calls are TRBV29-1 and TRBJ2-3; 13 nucleotides agree with TRBD2. The input for sequencing was PBMCs, taken before nivolumab (anti-PD-1) treatment. This receptor was taken from a person between 35 and 79 years old with oral cavity squamous cell carcinoma. In DNA, the CDR3 is TGCAGCGTTTCTGGGACTAGCGGGGGCACAGATACGCAGTATTTT. It codes for CSVSGTSGGTDTQYF.